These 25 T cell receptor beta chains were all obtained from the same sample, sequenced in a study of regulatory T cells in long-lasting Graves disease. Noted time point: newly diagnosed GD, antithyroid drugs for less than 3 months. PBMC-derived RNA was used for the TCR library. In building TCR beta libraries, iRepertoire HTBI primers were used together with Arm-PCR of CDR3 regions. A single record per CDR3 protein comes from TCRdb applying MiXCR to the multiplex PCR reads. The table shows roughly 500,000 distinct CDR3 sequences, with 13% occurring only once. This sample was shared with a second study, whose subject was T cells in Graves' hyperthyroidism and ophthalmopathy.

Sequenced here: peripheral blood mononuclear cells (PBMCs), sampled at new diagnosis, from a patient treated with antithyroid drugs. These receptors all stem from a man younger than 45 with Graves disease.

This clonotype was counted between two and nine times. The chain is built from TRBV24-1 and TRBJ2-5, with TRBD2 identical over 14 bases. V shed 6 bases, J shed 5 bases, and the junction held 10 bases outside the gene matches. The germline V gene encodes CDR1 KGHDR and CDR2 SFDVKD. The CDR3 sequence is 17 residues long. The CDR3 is CATSNWGLAGVLETQYF. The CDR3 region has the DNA TGTGCCACCAGTAATTGGGGACTAGCGGGAGTGTTGGAGACCCAGTACTTC.

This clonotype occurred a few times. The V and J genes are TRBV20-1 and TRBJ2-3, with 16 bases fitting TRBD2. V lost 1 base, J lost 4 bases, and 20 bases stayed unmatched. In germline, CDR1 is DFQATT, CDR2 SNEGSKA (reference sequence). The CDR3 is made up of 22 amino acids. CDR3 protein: CSARAARGRIGTSGRVPDTQYF. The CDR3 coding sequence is TGCAGTGCTAGAGCCGCCAGGGGACGGATCGGGACTAGCGGGAGGGTTCCAGATACGCAGTATTTT.

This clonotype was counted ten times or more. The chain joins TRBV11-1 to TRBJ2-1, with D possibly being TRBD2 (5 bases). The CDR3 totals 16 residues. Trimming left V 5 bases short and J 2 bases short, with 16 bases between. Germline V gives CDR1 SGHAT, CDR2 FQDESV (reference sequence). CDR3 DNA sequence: TGTGCCAGCAGCGTTTCTGGGAGCCCAACCTACAATGAGCAGTTCTTC. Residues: CASSVSGSPTYNEQFF. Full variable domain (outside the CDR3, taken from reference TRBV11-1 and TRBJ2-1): EAEVAQSPRYKITEKSQAVAFWCDPISGHATLYWYRQILGQGPELLVQFQDESVVDDSQLPKDRFSAERLKGVDSTLKIQPAELGDSAMYLCASSVSGSPTYNEQFFGPGTRLTVL.

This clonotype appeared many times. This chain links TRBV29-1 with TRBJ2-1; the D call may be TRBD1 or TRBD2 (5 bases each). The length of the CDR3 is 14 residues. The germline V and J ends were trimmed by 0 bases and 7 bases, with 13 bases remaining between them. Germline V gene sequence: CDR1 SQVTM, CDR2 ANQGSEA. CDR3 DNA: TGCAGCGTTGAAGATGGGCTGAGGGGAAATGAGCAGTTCTTC. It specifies CSVEDGLRGNEQFF.

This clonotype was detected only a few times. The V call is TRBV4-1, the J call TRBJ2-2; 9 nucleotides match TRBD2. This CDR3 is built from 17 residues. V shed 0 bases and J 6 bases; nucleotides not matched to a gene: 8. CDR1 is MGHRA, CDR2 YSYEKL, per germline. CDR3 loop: CASSQEPAGGVPGELFF. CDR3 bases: TGCGCCAGCAGCCAAGAGCCAGCGGGAGGTGTCCCCGGGGAGCTGTTTTTT.

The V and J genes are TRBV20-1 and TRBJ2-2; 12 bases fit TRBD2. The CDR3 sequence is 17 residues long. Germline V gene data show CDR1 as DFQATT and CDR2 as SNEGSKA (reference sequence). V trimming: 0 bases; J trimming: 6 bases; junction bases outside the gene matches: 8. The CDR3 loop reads CSARDFLAGGGSGELFF. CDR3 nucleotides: TGCAGTGCTAGAGATTTCCTAGCGGGAGGGGGGTCCGGGGAGCTGTTTTTT.

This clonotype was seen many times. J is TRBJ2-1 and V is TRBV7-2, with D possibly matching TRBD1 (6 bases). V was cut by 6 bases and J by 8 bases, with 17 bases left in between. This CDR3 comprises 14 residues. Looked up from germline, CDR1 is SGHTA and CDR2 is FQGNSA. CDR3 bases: TGTGCCAGCAGGGACGCGACAGGTATCCATGAGCAGTTCTTC. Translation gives CASRDATGIHEQFF.

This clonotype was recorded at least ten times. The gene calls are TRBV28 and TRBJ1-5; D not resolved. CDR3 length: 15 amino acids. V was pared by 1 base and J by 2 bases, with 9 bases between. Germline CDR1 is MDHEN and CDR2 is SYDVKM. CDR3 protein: CASSLLETGNQPQHF. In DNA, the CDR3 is TGTGCCAGCAGTTTATTAGAGACGGGCAATCAGCCCCAGCATTTT.

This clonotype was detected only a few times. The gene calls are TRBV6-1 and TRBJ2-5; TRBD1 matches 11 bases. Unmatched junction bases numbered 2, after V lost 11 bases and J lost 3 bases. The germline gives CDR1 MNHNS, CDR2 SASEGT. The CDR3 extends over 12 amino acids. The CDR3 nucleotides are TGTGCCGGACAGGGGGCGGAAGAGACCCAGTACTTC. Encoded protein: CAGQGAEETQYF.

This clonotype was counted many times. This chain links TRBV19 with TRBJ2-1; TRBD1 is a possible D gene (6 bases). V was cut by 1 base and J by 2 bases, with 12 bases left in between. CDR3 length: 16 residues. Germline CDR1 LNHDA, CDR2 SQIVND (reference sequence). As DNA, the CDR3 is TGTGCCAGTAGTATAGTAATCGACAGGACCTACAATGAGCAGTTCTTC. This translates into CASSIVIDRTYNEQFF.

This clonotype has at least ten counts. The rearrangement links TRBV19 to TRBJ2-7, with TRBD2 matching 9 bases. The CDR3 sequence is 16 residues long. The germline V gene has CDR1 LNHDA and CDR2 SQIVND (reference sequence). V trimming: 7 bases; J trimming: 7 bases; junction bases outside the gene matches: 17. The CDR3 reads CASTKGPASGAWEQYF. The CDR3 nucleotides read TGTGCCAGTACTAAGGGACCCGCTAGCGGGGCCTGGGAGCAGTACTTC. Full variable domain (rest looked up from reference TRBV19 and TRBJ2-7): DGGITQSPKYLFRKEGQNVTLSCEQNLNHDAMYWYRQDPGQGLRLIYYSQIVNDFQKGDIAEGYSVSREKKESFPLTVTSAQKNPTAFYLCASTKGPASGAWEQYFGPGTRLTVT.

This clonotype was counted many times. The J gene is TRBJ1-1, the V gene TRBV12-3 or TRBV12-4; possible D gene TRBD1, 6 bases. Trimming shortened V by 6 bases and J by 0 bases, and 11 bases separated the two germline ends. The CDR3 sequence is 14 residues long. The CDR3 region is CASRRGEVNTEAFF. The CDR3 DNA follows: TGTGCCAGCAGAAGGGGGGAGGTGAACACTGAAGCTTTCTTT.

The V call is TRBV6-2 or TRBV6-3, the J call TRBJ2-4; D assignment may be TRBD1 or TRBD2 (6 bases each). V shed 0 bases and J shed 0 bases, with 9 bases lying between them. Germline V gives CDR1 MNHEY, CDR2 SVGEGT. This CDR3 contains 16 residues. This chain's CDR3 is CASSYSRGAAKNIQYF. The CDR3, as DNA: TGTGCCAGCAGTTACTCGAGGGGGGCAGCCAAAAACATTCAGTACTTC.

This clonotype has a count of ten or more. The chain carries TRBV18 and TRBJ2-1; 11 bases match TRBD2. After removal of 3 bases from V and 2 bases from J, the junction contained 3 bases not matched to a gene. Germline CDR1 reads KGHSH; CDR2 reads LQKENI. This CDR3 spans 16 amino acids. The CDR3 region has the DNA TGTGCCAGCTCACCCCCTAGCGGGAGGCCCTACAATGAGCAGTTCTTC. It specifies CASSPPSGRPYNEQFF.

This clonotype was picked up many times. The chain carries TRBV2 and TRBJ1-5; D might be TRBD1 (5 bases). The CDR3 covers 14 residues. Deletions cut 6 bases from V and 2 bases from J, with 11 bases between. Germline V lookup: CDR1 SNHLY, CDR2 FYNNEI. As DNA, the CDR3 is TGTGCCAGCAGGTTGGGGACCGGCAATCAGCCCCAGCATTTT. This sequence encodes CASRLGTGNQPQHF.

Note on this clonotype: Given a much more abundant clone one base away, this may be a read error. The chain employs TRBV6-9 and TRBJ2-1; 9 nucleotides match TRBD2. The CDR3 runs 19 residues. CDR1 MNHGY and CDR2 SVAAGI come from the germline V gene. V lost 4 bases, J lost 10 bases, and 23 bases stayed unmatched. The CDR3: CASSSGISGSSVPHYEQFF. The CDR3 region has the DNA TGTGCCAGCAGTTCCGGGATTAGCGGGAGCAGCGTCCCCCACTACGAGCAGTTCTTC.

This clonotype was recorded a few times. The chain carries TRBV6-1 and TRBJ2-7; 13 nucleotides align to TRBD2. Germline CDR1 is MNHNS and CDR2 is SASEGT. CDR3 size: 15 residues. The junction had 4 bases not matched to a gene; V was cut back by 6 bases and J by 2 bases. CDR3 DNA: TGTGCCAGCAGACTAGCGGGAGGGACCCCCTACGAGCAGTACTTC. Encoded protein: CASRLAGGTPYEQYF.

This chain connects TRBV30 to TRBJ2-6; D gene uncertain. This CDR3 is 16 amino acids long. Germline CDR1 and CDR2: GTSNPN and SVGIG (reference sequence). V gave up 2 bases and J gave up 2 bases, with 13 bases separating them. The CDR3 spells CAWSSTVTAGANVLTF. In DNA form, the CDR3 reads TGTGCCTGGAGTTCTACAGTTACTGCTGGGGCCAACGTCCTGACTTTC.

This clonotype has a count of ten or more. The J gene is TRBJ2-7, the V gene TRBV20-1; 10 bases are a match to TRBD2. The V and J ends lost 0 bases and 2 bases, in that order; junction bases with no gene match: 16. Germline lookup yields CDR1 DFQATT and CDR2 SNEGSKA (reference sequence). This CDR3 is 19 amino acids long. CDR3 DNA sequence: TGCAGTGCTAGAGACCGTTGGGGGGCTAGCGGGAGCCCTACCTACGAGCAGTACTTC. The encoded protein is CSARDRWGASGSPTYEQYF.

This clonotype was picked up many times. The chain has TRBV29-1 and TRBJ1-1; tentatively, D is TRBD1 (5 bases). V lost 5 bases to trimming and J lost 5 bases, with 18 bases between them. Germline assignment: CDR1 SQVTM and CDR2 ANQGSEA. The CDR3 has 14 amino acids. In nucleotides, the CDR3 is TGCAGCGTTCGCAAAGGCACGGGGGGGACTGAAGCTTTCTTT. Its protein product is CSVRKGTGGTEAFF.

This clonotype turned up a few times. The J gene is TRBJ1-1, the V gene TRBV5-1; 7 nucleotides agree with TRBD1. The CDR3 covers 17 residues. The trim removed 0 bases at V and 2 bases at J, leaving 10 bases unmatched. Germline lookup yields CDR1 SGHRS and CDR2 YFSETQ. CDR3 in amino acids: CASSLVGQTQPNTEAFF. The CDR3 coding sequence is TGCGCCAGCAGCTTGGTGGGACAGACCCAACCCAACACTGAAGCTTTCTTT.

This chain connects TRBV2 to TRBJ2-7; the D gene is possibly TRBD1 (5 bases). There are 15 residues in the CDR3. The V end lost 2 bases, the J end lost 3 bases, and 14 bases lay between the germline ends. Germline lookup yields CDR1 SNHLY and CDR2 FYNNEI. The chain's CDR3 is CASSESGLVGYEQYF. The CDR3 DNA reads TGTGCCAGCAGTGAATCAGGGTTGGTCGGCTACGAGCAGTACTTC. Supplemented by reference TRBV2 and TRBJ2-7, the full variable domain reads EPEVTQTPSHQVTQMGQEVILRCVPISNHLYFYWYRQILGQKVEFLVSFYNNEISEKSEIFDDQFSVERPDGSNFTLKIRSTKLEDSAMYFCASSESGLVGYEQYFGPGTRLTVT.

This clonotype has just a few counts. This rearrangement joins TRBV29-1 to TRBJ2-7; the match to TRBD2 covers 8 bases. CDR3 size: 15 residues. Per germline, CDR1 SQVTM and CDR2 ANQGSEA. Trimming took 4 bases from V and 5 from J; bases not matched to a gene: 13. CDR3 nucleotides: TGCAGCGTTGTTGGGGGGTCGACTAGCGCCCACGAGCAGTACTTC. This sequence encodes CSVVGGSTSAHEQYF.

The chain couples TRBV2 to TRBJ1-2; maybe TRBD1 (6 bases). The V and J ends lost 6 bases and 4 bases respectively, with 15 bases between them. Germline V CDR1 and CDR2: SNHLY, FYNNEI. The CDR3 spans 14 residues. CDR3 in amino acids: CASRGGGLVYGYTF. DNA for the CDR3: TGTGCCAGCAGGGGGGGGGGGCTGGTCTATGGCTACACCTTC. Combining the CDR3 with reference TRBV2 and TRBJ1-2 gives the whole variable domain EPEVTQTPSHQVTQMGQEVILRCVPISNHLYFYWYRQILGQKVEFLVSFYNNEISEKSEIFDDQFSVERPDGSNFTLKIRSTKLEDSAMYFCASRGGGLVYGYTFGSGTRLTVV.

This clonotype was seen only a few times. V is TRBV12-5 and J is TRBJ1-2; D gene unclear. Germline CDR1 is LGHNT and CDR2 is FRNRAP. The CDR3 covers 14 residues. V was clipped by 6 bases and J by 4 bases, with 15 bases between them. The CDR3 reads CASGNSGSPYGYTF. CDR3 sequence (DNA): TGTGCTAGTGGGAACAGCGGGTCCCCCTATGGCTACACCTTC.